The 2 T cell receptor beta chains given below trace back to one sample, sequenced in a study of blood T cell repertoires in COVID-19. Sequenced by immunoSEQ multiplex PCR; TCRdb stores in-frame clones only, minus some. The sample shows 200,000 to 250,000 clones, approximately 85% of them seen only once. Sequenced sample: peripheral blood. The receptors originated from a woman in her 70s with COVID-19, enrolled during active disease.

The chain has TRBV29-1 and TRBJ1-4; no clear D. Germline CDR1 is SQVTM and CDR2 is ANQGSEA. Trimming shortened V by 0 bases and J by 8 bases, and 13 bases separated the two germline ends. The CDR3 length is 14 residues. The CDR3 nucleotides read TGCAGCGTTGAAGATCCGGGGTCGTTGGAAAAACTGTTTTTT. Its protein is CSVEDPGSLEKLFF.

The V gene is TRBV7-2, the J gene TRBJ2-7, with D uncertain. Per the germline V gene, CDR1 is SGHTA and CDR2 is FQGNSA. The V gene lost 5 bases and the J gene lost 2 bases, with 16 bases spanning the gap. This CDR3 is 15 amino acids long. The CDR3 sequence: CASSPRSPVAYEQYF. CDR3 nucleotide sequence: TGTGCCAGCAGCCCCAGGTCCCCGGTGGCCTACGAGCAGTACTTC.